The rows below give T cell receptor beta chains drawn from one sample of a study of human T cells and chemical hapten exposure. TCRdb reprocessed the RACE reads via MiXCR and lists one record per CDR3 protein. The table records about 380,000 distinct CDR3 sequences, more than 4.5% of them present only once. The source was whole blood, collected in connection with sensitization to the hapten diphenylcyclopropenone (DPC). These receptors all come from a woman in her 50s with alopecia areata. Some clones in this sample may be carry-over from other donors' samples. The CDR3 runs from the conserved cysteine through the conserved F or W. A D gene is named only where the DNA matches it firmly. Where a row states a size, it is once, few, many or the class of an expanded clone; other rows omit it.

>TRBJ2-2|many|14|TRBD1|TRBV4-3
CASRPDRGAGELFF
TGCGCCAGCAGACCTGACAGGGGGGCCGGGGAGCTGTTTTTT
>TRBJ1-6|many|12|NA|TRBV23-1
CASSLFVSPLHF
TGCGCCAGCAGTCTCTTCGTTTCACCCCTCCACTTT
>TRBJ2-7|many|14|TRBD2|TRBV7-6
CASSLASGVYEQYF
TGTGCCAGCAGCTTAGCTAGCGGGGTCTACGAGCAGTACTTC
>TRBJ2-7|many|13|NA|TRBV7-9
CASSLGSSLEQYF
TGTGCCAGCAGCTTAGGATCCAGTCTCGAGCAGTACTTC
>TRBJ1-1|many|15|NA|TRBV7-2
CASSPQMNMNTEAFF
TGTGCCAGCAGCCCACAGATGAATATGAACACTGAAGCTTTCTTT
>TRBJ2-1|many|14|NA|TRBV27
CASQDWTGANEQFF
TGTGCCAGCCAGGACTGGACGGGGGCCAATGAGCAGTTCTTC
>TRBJ1-2|NA|11|NA|TRBV2
CASRLVYGYTF
TGTGCCAGCAGACTAGTATATGGCTACACCTTC
>TRBJ2-5|NA|17|TRBD2|TRBV6-1
CASSEGAGGPKRETQYF
TGTGCCAGCAGTGAAGGTGCGGGAGGGCCGAAGAGAGAGACCCAGTACTTC
>TRBJ2-7|many|13|NA|TRBV7-2
CASSRDRVYEQYF
TGTGCCAGCTCCCGGGACCGTGTCTACGAGCAGTACTTC
>TRBJ1-1|NA|14|NA|TRBV6-1
CASSGVSSNTEAFF
TGTGCCAGCAGTGGAGTCAGCTCTAACACTGAAGCTTTCTTT
>TRBJ2-7|many|15|TRBD2|TRBV27
CASSFGGGGLYEQYF
TGTGCCAGCAGTTTTGGTGGGGGGGGTTTGTACGAGCAGTACTTC
>TRBJ1-5|many|13|TRBD1|TRBV2
CASRGQQNQPQHF
TGTGCCAGCAGGGGACAGCAAAATCAGCCCCAGCATTTT
>TRBJ2-3|many|14|TRBD2|TRBV29-1
CSVTSSGLTDTQYF
TGCAGCGTCACTTCTAGCGGCCTCACAGATACGCAGTATTTT
>TRBJ2-4|many|13|NA|TRBV29-1
CSVERTDQNIQYF
TGCAGCGTTGAACGGACAGATCAAAACATTCAGTACTTC
>TRBJ1-1|many|14|NA|TRBV20-1
CSARKDGASTEAFF
TGCAGTGCTAGAAAGGACGGCGCATCTACTGAAGCTTTCTTT
>TRBJ1-5|NA|15|NA|TRBV5-5
CASSRTGNSNQPQHF
TGTGCCAGCAGCCGTACAGGGAATAGCAATCAGCCCCAGCATTTT
>TRBJ1-1|many|15|TRBD1|TRBV7-2
CASSLRTGIETEAFF
TGTGCCAGCAGCTTAAGGACAGGGATTGAGACTGAAGCTTTCTTT
>TRBJ2-7|many|15|NA|TRBV12-3/TRBV12-4
CASSLGTQGTYEQYF
TGTGCCAGCAGTCTCGGGACCCAAGGAACCTACGAGCAGTACTTC
>TRBJ2-5|few|14|NA|TRBV12-3/TRBV12-4
CASSLELGQETQYF
TGTGCCAGCAGTTTAGAACTGGGCCAAGAGACCCAGTACTTC
>TRBJ2-7|many|15|NA|TRBV6-5
CASSSPKGSSYEQYF
TGTGCCAGCAGTAGCCCCAAGGGCAGCTCCTACGAGCAGTACTTC
>TRBJ2-3|many|13|NA|TRBV3-1
CASSRSGPDTQYF
TGTGCCAGCAGCCGTTCGGGTCCAGATACGCAGTATTTT
>TRBJ2-7|few|14|TRBD1|TRBV5-1
CASRRTGESYEQYF
TGCGCCAGCAGACGGACAGGGGAGTCCTACGAGCAGTACTTC
>TRBJ2-1|few|17|TRBD2|TRBV4-3
CASSQELAGGFYNEQFF
TGCGCCAGCAGCCAGGAACTAGCGGGAGGGTTCTACAATGAGCAGTTCTTC
>TRBJ1-1|few|15|NA|TRBV5-1
CASSLNGGLNTEAFF
TGCGCCAGCAGCTTGAACGGGGGGCTAAACACTGAAGCTTTCTTT
>TRBJ2-7|many|14|TRBD2|TRBV28
CAIYSGRGSYEQYF
TGTGCCATCTATAGCGGGAGAGGGAGCTACGAGCAGTACTTC
>TRBJ2-3|many|17|TRBD2|TRBV20-1
CSAAMMTSGSATDTQYF
TGCAGTGCTGCGATGATGACTAGCGGGAGCGCCACAGATACGCAGTATTTT
>TRBJ2-2|NA|15|NA|TRBV5-6
CASSSRVGNTGELFF
TGTGCCAGCAGCTCCAGGGTGGGGAACACCGGGGAGCTGTTTTTT
>TRBJ2-3|NA|18|TRBD2|TRBV27
CASRQGLTSGVSTDTQYF
TGTGCCAGCAGGCAGGGGCTAACTAGCGGGGTTAGCACAGATACGCAGTATTTT
>TRBJ2-6|many|16|NA|TRBV18
CASSPDSSHGANVLTF
TGTGCCAGCTCCCCTGACTCATCTCACGGGGCCAACGTCCTGACTTTC
>TRBJ2-2|few|15|TRBD1|TRBV6-5
CASSPGTGITGELFF
TGTGCCAGCAGTCCCGGGACAGGGATCACCGGGGAGCTGTTTTTT
>TRBJ2-3|NA|14|TRBD1|TRBV2
CASSGQGDTDTQYF
TGTGCCAGCAGTGGGCAGGGGGATACAGATACGCAGTATTTT
>TRBJ2-1|many|15|NA|TRBV10-1
CASSESRSSTSWQFF
TGCGCCAGCAGTGAGTCTCGGTCTTCCACTTCTTGGCAGTTCTTC
>TRBJ2-6|few|17|NA|TRBV5-1
CASSTGRTSAGANVLTF
TGCGCCAGCAGCACGGGACGGACCTCGGCTGGGGCCAACGTCCTGACTTTC
>TRBJ1-1|NA|15|TRBD1|TRBV14
CASSLRTGGYTEAFF
TGTGCCAGCAGCCTCCGGACAGGGGGCTACACTGAAGCTTTCTTT
>TRBJ1-3|NA|14|NA|TRBV7-8
CASSLRAGGNTIYF
TGTGCCAGCAGCTTACGGGCAGGTGGAAACACCATATATTTT
>TRBJ1-5|many|15|NA|TRBV7-9
CASSSRGNSNQPQHF
TGTGCCAGCAGCTCCAGGGGTAATAGCAATCAGCCCCAGCATTTT
>TRBJ2-5|NA|19|TRBD2|TRBV4-1
CASSLLGLAGGSFQETQYF
TGCGCCAGCAGCCTTCTGGGACTAGCGGGGGGGAGTTTCCAAGAGACCCAGTACTTC
>TRBJ1-6|few|15|TRBD1|TRBV7-9
CASSSWTGGDSPLHF
TGTGCCAGCAGCTCCTGGACAGGGGGCGATTCACCCCTCCACTTT
>TRBJ1-5|many|14|NA|TRBV6-1
CASSEDGYNQPQHF
TGTGCCAGCAGTGAAGACGGATATAATCAGCCCCAGCATTTT
>TRBJ2-2|NA|17|TRBD2|TRBV11-3
CASSSLSGAQNTGELFF
TGTGCCAGCAGCTCATTGAGCGGGGCCCAGAACACCGGGGAGCTGTTTTTT
>TRBJ2-1|NA|17|NA|TRBV5-6
CASSPARVAEIYNEQFF
TGTGCCAGCAGCCCAGCCCGGGTGGCAGAGATTTACAATGAGCAGTTCTTC
>TRBJ2-3|few|15|NA|TRBV10-3
CAIRDPGLLPDTQYF
TGTGCCATCAGGGACCCGGGACTTCTTCCAGATACGCAGTATTTT
>TRBJ2-7|many|13|TRBD1|TRBV12-3/TRBV12-4
CASRRTGGNEQYF
TGTGCCAGCAGACGGACAGGGGGCAACGAGCAGTACTTC
>TRBJ1-5|many|14|NA|TRBV7-2
CASSFAGTNQPQHF
TGTGCCAGCAGCTTCGCGGGGACCAATCAGCCCCAGCATTTT
>TRBJ1-3|NA|17|NA|TRBV5-4
CASSLGGGPVSGNTIYF
TGTGCCAGCAGCTTGGGGGGAGGCCCAGTCTCTGGAAACACCATATATTTT
>TRBJ1-2|NA|17|TRBD1|TRBV29-1
CSVDQGLRTGGLNGYTF
TGCAGCGTTGATCAAGGACTTCGGACAGGGGGCTTGAATGGCTACACCTTC
>TRBJ1-6|NA|11|NA|TRBV6-2/TRBV6-3
CASSLGGPLHF
TGTGCCAGCAGTCTGGGAGGACCCCTCCACTTT
>TRBJ2-1|NA|14|NA|TRBV20-1
CSARNPRGSNEQFF
TGCAGTGCTAGAAATCCTCGGGGGTCCAATGAGCAGTTCTTC
>TRBJ2-7|NA|14|NA|TRBV20-1
CSARDSRGREEQYF
TGCAGTGCTAGAGATAGCAGGGGGCGGGAGGAGCAGTACTTC
>TRBJ2-3|many|16|TRBD2|TRBV11-2
CASSLDITSGGDTQYF
TGTGCCAGCAGCTTAGATATCACTAGCGGGGGCGATACGCAGTATTTT
>TRBJ1-2|many|15|NA|TRBV9
CASSVATGAGDGYTF
TGTGCCAGCAGCGTAGCTACAGGCGCGGGGGATGGCTACACCTTC
>TRBJ2-3|NA|15|TRBD2|TRBV2
CASTPGLAGTDTQYF
TGTGCCAGCACCCCGGGACTAGCGGGCACAGATACGCAGTATTTT
>TRBJ2-7|many|14|NA|TRBV28
CASNPGPRTYEQYF
TGTGCCAGCAATCCGGGACCGCGCACCTACGAGCAGTACTTC
>TRBJ1-2|NA|14|NA|TRBV20-1
CSAREVGSLYGYTF
TGCAGTGCTAGAGAGGTCGGATCCCTATATGGCTACACCTTC
>TRBJ2-7|few|15|TRBD1|TRBV7-2
CASSPHRDRAYEQYF
TGTGCCAGCAGCCCACACCGGGACAGGGCCTACGAGCAGTACTTC
>TRBJ2-5|many|13|NA|TRBV6-5
CASSYGRGQTQYF
TGTGCCAGCAGTTACGGGCGGGGGCAGACCCAGTACTTC